Below, one T cell receptor beta chain is given with its context. Antigen unknown. 13 Jbeta primers and 60 Vbeta primers were used for the PCR. TCRdb keeps only in-frame clones here, not all; method: immunoSEQ multiplex PCR. The sample holds some 150,000 clones, approximately 84% seen once. The data are from a study of cytomegalovirus exposure and HLA in healthy donors. Overall study context: A prior study identified 110 million or so unique TCR beta sequences from 190 million or so T cells. Findings and caveats of the study: Further analysis was carried out later, and it showed several of the most significant clusters appearing linked to common viral pathogens. Many donors shared some public TCRs, even though most TCR sequences were rare. TCR beta chains numbering roughly 150 were designated cytomegalovirus-associated.

CDR1 and CDR2 (germline): SGHTA, FQGTGA. This CDR3 comprises 12 residues. The germline V and J ends were trimmed by 3 bases and 8 bases, with 9 bases remaining between them. Material for sequencing was PBMCs. The sequence derives from a woman in her forties in good health and CMV-seronegative. The rearrangement links TRBV7-3 to TRBJ2-3, with a possible D match to TRBD2 (6 bases). The CDR3 DNA reads TGTGCCAGCAGCTTTTCCGGGGGTACGCAGTATTTT. The encoded protein is CASSFSGGTQYF. Drawing the rest from reference TRBV7-3 and TRBJ2-3, the complete variable domain is GAGVSQTPSNKVTEKGKYVELRCDPISGHTALYWYRQSLGQGPEFLIYFQGTGAADDSGLPNDRFFAVRPEGSVSTLKIQRTERGDSAVYLCASSFSGGTQYFGPGTRLTVL.